These 13 T cell receptor beta chains share one sample of origin, sequenced in a study of T cells after yellow fever vaccination. Each CDR3 protein gets one entry after TCRdb re-called the 5' RACE reads with MiXCR. Among about 310,000 distinct CDR3 sequences listed, less than 4.5% were seen once. The specimen was PBMCs, collected on the day of the yellow fever booster vaccination. The receptors originated from a man between 18 and 35 years old who received the YFV17D yellow fever vaccine.

This clonotype was observed many times. The rearrangement uses TRBV7-2 and TRBJ1-3; 9 nucleotides align to TRBD1. Trimming at V came to 8 bases and at J to 7 bases, leaving 12 bases not matched to a gene. CDR3 length: 15 residues. From germline, CDR1 is SGHTA and CDR2 FQGNSA. The CDR3 DNA sequence: TGTGCCAGCGGCCGTACCGGGACAGGGCCCAACACCATATATTTT. It is translated as CASGRTGTGPNTIYF.

In this sample, this clonotype turned up a few times. The chain employs TRBV27 and TRBJ2-4; TRBD2 might be the D (6 bases). Trimming shortened V by 5 bases and J by 2 bases, and 10 bases separated the two germline ends. This CDR3 spans 14 amino acids. Germline V gene sequence: CDR1 MNHEY, CDR2 SMNVEV (reference sequence). The CDR3 loop is CASSHGGTKNIQYF. CDR3 bases: TGTGCCAGCAGTCATGGGGGGACCAAAAACATTCAGTACTTC.

This clonotype has a count of ten or more. The J gene is TRBJ1-5, the V gene TRBV23-1; D is perhaps TRBD1 (5 bases). TRBV23-1 is treated as an ORF (open reading frame) with a function not yet certain. Deletions cut 1 base from V and 0 bases from J, with 16 bases between. CDR3 length: 18 amino acids. The DNA for the CDR3 is TGCGCCAGCAGTCAATTTTCGGACACCACTTATAGCAATCAGCCCCAGCATTTT. This translates into CASSQFSDTTYSNQPQHF.

This clonotype occurred many times. This rearrangement joins TRBV5-1 to TRBJ2-2, with a weak D call TRBD2 (5 bases). This CDR3 region has 16 residues. The V and J ends lost 4 bases and 6 bases respectively, with 19 bases between them. The germline CDR1 and CDR2 sequences are SGHRS and YFSETQ. The CDR3 here is CASSPWSREPAGELFF. Written as DNA, the CDR3 is TGCGCCAGCAGCCCATGGTCGAGGGAACCTGCCGGGGAGCTGTTTTTT.

This clonotype has a count of ten or more. The V gene is TRBV7-8, the J gene TRBJ2-7; the match to TRBD1 covers 8 bases. Germline CDR1 is SGHVS and CDR2 is FQNEAQ. The V and J ends lost 5 bases and 0 bases, in that order; junction bases with no gene match: 3. The CDR3 length is 14 residues. CDR3 region: CASSRDRSSYEQYF. The CDR3 DNA is TGTGCCAGCAGCCGGGACAGGAGCTCCTACGAGCAGTACTTC.

The rearrangement joins TRBV7-9 to TRBJ1-4; D ambiguous. Trimming took off 5 bases at V and 2 bases at J, with 18 bases between the two ends. CDR3 length: 17 residues. CDR1 is SEHNR and CDR2 is FQNEAQ in the germline V gene (reference sequence). The chain's CDR3 is CASSPDPGRATNEKLFF. CDR3 in DNA: TGTGCCAGCAGCCCGGACCCGGGGAGGGCGACTAATGAAAAACTGTTTTTT.

This clonotype was observed at least ten times. The J gene is TRBJ2-3, the V gene TRBV4-3; 11 nucleotides line up with TRBD2. Trimming at V came to 5 bases and at J to 5 bases, leaving 12 bases not matched to a gene. The CDR3 runs to 17 residues. The germline V gene has CDR1 LGHNA and CDR2 YSLEER. The CDR3 DNA reads as TGCGCCAGCAGCGAGGGGTTAGCGGGGGGGGCCCGAGATACGCAGTATTTT. It is translated as CASSEGLAGGARDTQYF.

The sample holds many counts of this clonotype. The chain couples TRBV28 to TRBJ2-5; D gene uncertain. Trimming removed 10 bases at V and 4 bases at J, with 4 bases between. The CDR3 runs to 9 residues. Germline V lookup: CDR1 MDHEN, CDR2 SYDVKM. CDR3 DNA: TGTGCCAATTTAGAGACCCAGTACTTC. Protein: CANLETQYF.

The genes are TRBV2 and TRBJ2-1; 10 nucleotides align to TRBD2. J lost 10 bases, V lost 6 bases, and 12 bases had no gene match. Germline lookup yields CDR1 SNHLY and CDR2 FYNNEI. The CDR3 spans 15 residues. The CDR3 DNA follows: TGTGCCAGCAGGGCGTCTAGCGGGGGTCTGTTGGAGCAGTTCTTC. Amino acids: CASRASSGGLLEQFF. The variable domain in full, with the rest retrieved from reference TRBV2 and TRBJ2-1, is EPEVTQTPSHQVTQMGQEVILRCVPISNHLYFYWYRQILGQKVEFLVSFYNNEISEKSEIFDDQFSVERPDGSNFTLKIRSTKLEDSAMYFCASRASSGGLLEQFFGPGTRLTVL.

This clonotype has more than one count but fewer than ten. This chain joins TRBV15 and TRBJ2-1; D is ambiguous. V dropped 0 bases and J dropped 6 bases, with 9 bases sitting between them. This CDR3 has 14 residues. Per germline, CDR1 LNHNV and CDR2 YYDKDF (reference sequence). The CDR3: CATSRDGRVNEQFF. In nucleotides, the CDR3 is TGTGCCACCAGCAGAGATGGGCGAGTCAATGAGCAGTTCTTC.

Regarding this clonotype: This sequence may be a read error, since a much larger clone differs from it by one base. This CDR3 is CASRQRNYYEQYF. CDR3 coding DNA: TGTGCCAGCCGACAGCGAAACTACTACGAGCAGTACTTC. The V gene is TRBV19, the J gene TRBJ2-7, with a possible D match to TRBD1 (5 bases). Germline CDR1 LNHDA, CDR2 SQIVND (reference sequence). This CDR3 spans 13 amino acids. Trimming cost V 9 bases and J 3 bases, with 15 bases left between them. Full variable domain (outside the CDR3, taken from reference TRBV19 and TRBJ2-7): DGGITQSPKYLFRKEGQNVTLSCEQNLNHDAMYWYRQDPGQGLRLIYYSQIVNDFQKGDIAEGYSVSREKKESFPLTVTSAQKNPTAFYLCASRQRNYYEQYFGPGTRLTVT.

This clonotype was detected many times. The chain links TRBV7-2 to TRBJ2-3; no clear D gene. The CDR3 spans 11 residues. Deletions cut 4 bases from V and 5 bases from J, with 4 bases between. Looked up from germline, CDR1 is SGHTA and CDR2 is FQGNSA. The CDR3 loop reads CASSWLDTQYF. CDR3 nucleotides: TGTGCCAGCAGCTGGCTAGATACGCAGTATTTT.

Many counts were recorded for this clonotype. The J gene is TRBJ1-4, the V gene TRBV18; 7 bases are shared with TRBD1. The length of the CDR3 is 19 residues. The J segment lost 0 bases and the V segment lost 6 bases, leaving 16 bases of the junction unmatched. Germline V gives CDR1 KGHSH, CDR2 LQKENI. This CDR3 reads CASSQLLLGQSATNEKLFF. The CDR3 bases are TGTGCCAGCTCCCAACTTCTTTTGGGACAGAGTGCAACTAATGAAAAACTGTTTTTT.